The T cell receptor beta chain described here comes from a study of OX40 agonist ivuxolimab in advanced cancers. Note on this clone: Its antigen is as yet unknown.

CDR1 and CDR2 (germline): MNHNS, SASEGT. The CDR3 spans 15 residues. V was pared by 5 bases and J by 3 bases, with 5 bases of the junction left unmatched. Measured with immunoSEQ multiplex PCR; TCRdb has only the in-frame clones, and not every one. The profile shows roughly 70,000 clones, approximately 80% of them singletons. Notes on the study in general: Which antigen the expanded peripheral T cells recognized is unknown.

Autoimmune disease history or systemic immunosuppression barred patients. This TCR was sampled from an adult with an advanced solid tumor such as melanoma, head and neck, liver or kidney cancer. The material sequenced was CD4+ or CD8+ T cells sorted from blood, taken in a trial of the OX40 agonist ivuxolimab. This sequence joins TRBV6-1 and TRBJ2-1; 9 bases map to TRBD1. CDR3 residues: CASSPGTGNYNEQFF. CDR3 nucleotides: TGTGCCAGCAGTCCCGGGACAGGGAACTACAATGAGCAGTTCTTC.